This TCR beta chain was found in a study of PD-1 blockade in classical Hodgkin lymphoma. There are 14 residues in the CDR3. V lost 5 bases and J lost 4; bases outside the gene matches: 3. Per germline, CDR1 MNHEY and CDR2 SMNVEV (reference sequence). Time point indicated: cycle 4 day 1 (C4D1), after more than five weeks of nivolumab. Relapse after autologous stem cell transplantation occurred in every patient, and brentuximab vedotin exposure varied. TCRdb's table, derived via immunoSEQ multiplex PCR, lists solely in-frame clones and lacks some. The table lists some 24,000 clones, about 86% of them singletons.

The rearrangement uses TRBV27 and TRBJ1-1; 11 bases align to TRBD1. The sequence was collected from a human donor with classical Hodgkin lymphoma. Sequencing was performed on peripheral blood mononuclear cells (PBMCs), taken before the fourth cycle of nivolumab. CDR3 amino acids: CASSGGQGGTEAFF. The CDR3 region has the DNA TGTGCCAGCAGTGGGGGACAGGGGGGCACTGAAGCTTTCTTT.